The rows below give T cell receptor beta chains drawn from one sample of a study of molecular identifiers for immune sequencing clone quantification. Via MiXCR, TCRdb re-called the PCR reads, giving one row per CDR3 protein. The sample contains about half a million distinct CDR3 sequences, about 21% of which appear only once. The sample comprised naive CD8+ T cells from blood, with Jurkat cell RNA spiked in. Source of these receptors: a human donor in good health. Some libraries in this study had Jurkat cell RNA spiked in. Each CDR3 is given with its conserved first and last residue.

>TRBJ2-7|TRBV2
CASSAFPTGPEQYF
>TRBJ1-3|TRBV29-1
CSVLGSGNTIYF
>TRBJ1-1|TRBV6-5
CASRVGGLLWTEAFF
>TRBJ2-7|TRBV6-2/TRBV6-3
CASSYSNPGGSSYEQYF
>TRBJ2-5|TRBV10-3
CAISEWREGPLETQYF
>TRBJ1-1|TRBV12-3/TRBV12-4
CASSLEVTGPMNTEAFF
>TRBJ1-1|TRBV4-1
CASSQVWGGEVRSEAFF
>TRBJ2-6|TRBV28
CASSLRLSGANVLTF
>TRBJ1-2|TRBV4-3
CASSQEGRDNYGYTF
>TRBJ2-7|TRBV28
CASSLFGGYAYEQYF
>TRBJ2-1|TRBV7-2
CASSLSSGGRGNEQFF
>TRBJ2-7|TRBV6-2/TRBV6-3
CASSYGAEYEQYF
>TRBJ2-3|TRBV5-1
CASSKGTSGSTDTQYF
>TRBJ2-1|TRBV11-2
CASSLVGANYNEQFF
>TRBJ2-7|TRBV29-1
CSVEGRGRPYEQYF
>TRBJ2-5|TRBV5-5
CASSWKTGGQETQHF
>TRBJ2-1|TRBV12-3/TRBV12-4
CASASGTGGPEQFF
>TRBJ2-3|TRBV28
CASSFSSRGDTQYF
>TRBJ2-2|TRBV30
CAWSSVGVAGELFF
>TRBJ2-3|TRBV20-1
CSARVDSAVRVADTQYF
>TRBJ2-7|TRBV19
CASSIVVSNEQYF
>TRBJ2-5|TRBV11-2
CASSLVGFGDQETQYF
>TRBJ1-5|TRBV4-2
CASSQDRLLNSNQPQHF
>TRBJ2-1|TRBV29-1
CSVPGQEYNEQFF
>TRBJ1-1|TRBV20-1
CSARDQNTEAFF
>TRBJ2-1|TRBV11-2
CASTTGHYNEQFF
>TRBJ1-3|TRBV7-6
CANTSDSSSGNTIYF
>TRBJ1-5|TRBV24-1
CATRSNSNQPQHF
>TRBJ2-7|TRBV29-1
CSVEGRPAEQYF
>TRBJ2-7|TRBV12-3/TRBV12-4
CASNLGRLEQYF
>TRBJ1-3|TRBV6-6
CASSYPGPKNSGNTIYF
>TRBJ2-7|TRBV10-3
CAISESLGYEQYF
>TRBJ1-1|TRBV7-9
CASSPFRGLDTEAFF
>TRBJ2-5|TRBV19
CASSPGTRTPETQYF
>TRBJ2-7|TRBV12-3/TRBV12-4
CASSSPTSLGEQYF
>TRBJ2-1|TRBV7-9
CASSFNEPAYNEQFF
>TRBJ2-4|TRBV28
CASGEQGADIQYF
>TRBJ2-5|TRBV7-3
CASSLVGDETQYF
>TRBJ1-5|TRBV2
CASSEVLLGNQPQHF
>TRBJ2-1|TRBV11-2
CASSLMYGDNEQFF
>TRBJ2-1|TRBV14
CASSQPPSVHEQFF
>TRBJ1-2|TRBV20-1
CSARDRGADGYTF
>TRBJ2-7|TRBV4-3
CASSQSEGSYEQYF
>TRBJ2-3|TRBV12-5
CASGSGTDTQYF
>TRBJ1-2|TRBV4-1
CASSQEGGPTYGNTF
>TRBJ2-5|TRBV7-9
CASSAPGARVGESQYF
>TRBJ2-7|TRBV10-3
CAISDPTKGTGSYEQYF
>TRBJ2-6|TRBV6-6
CATRRDAYSGANVLTF
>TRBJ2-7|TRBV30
CAWSVLVSYEQYF
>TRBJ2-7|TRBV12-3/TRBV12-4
CASSQAATYEQYF
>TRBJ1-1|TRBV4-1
CASSLGQLNTGAFF
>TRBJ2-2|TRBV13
CASSDNGDGKRKGELFF
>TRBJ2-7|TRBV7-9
CASSLGPRVTYEQYF
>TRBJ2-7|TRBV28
CASSTGNGYEQYF